Sequencing of this T cell receptor beta chain was carried out in a study of CXCR3-negative and CXCR3-positive naive CD8 T cells. 5' RACE with UMI labels generated the TRB cDNA libraries. TCRdb reprocessed the 5' RACE reads and keeps a single row for each CDR3 protein, giving no DNA. The sample has 80,000 to 100,000 distinct CDR3 sequences; the top ten hold roughly 0.8%. CDR1 is MDHEN and CDR2 is SYDVKM in the germline V gene. The CDR3 runs 15 residues. General study points: Naive cells used TRBV-TRBJ genes in much the same way whether CXCR3-negative or CXCR3-positive; memory cells did not. Naive CXCR3-positive cells had TRB CDR3s more hydrophobic than those of CXCR3-negative naive cells.

Researchers sorted a few hundred thousand cells of each CD8+ T cell subset in triplicate. Of note for this clonotype: Its antigen is not known.

This clonotype originated in a human donor in good health. Some clones in this sample may be carry-over from other donors' samples. Specimen: naive CXCR3+ CD8+ T cells from blood. Subset meaning: CD45RO-CCR7+CD27+CD95- naive CD8+ T cells expressing CXCR3 (TNR3+). V and J are TRBV28 and TRBJ1-5; TCRdb reports TRBD1, a call that lacks DNA to check it against. CDR3 residues: CASSFVGASNQPQHF. The full variable domain, rest sourced from reference TRBV28 and TRBJ1-5, is DVKVTQSSRYLVKRTGEKVFLECVQDMDHENMFWYRQDPGLGLRLIYFSYDVKMKEKGDIPEGYSVSREKKERFSLILESASTNQTSMYLCASSFVGASNQPQHFGDGTRLSIL.